This entry concerns a single T cell receptor beta chain. This sample is drawn from a study of blood T cell repertoires in COVID-19. With 3 bases clipped from V and 3 bases from J, the junction kept 12 bases outside the gene matches. The germline V gene encodes CDR1 LNHDA and CDR2 SQIVND (reference sequence). The CDR3 length is 17 residues. Produced via immunoSEQ multiplex PCR; TCRdb's table is partial and in-frame only. The data show 300,000 to 400,000 clones, approximately 90% seen once. Cohorts were assigned according to the clinical history that participants reported. The sequenced material came from PBMCs or T cells enriched from blood (not recorded which). This TCR came from a woman aged 25 to 39 with acute COVID-19. J is TRBJ2-7 and V is TRBV19, with 9 nucleotides matching TRBD2. CDR3 nucleotides: TGTGCCAGTAGTATCGGACAGATTGGGCGGGGGGGCTACGAGCAGTACTTC. Amino acids: CASSIGQIGRGGYEQYF.